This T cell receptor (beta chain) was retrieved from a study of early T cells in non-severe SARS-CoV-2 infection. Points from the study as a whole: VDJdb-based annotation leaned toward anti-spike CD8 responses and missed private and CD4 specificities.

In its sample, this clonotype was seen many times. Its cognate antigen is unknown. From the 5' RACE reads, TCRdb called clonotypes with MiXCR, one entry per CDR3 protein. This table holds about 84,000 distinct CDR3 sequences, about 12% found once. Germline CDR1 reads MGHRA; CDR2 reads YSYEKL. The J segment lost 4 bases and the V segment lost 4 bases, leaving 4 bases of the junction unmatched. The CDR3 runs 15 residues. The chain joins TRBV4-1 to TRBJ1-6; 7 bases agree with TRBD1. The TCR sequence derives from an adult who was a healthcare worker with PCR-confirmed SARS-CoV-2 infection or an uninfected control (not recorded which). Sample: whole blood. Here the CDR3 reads CASSRETGYNSPLHF. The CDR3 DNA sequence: TGCGCCAGCAGCCGAGAGACAGGGTATAATTCACCCCTCCACTTT.